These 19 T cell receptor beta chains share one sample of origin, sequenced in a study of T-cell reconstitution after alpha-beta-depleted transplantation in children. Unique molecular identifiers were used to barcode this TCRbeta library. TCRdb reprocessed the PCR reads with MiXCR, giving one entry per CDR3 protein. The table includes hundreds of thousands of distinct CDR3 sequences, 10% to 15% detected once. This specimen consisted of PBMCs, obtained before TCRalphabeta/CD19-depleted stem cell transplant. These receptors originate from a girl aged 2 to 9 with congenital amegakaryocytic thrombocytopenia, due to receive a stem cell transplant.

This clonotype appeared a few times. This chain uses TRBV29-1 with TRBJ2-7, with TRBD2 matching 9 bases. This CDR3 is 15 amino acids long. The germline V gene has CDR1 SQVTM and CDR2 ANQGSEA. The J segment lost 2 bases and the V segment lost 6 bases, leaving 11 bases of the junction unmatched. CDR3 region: CSVRAGREGPYEQYF. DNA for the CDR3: TGCAGCGTGAGGGCAGGGCGGGAGGGACCCTACGAGCAGTACTTC.

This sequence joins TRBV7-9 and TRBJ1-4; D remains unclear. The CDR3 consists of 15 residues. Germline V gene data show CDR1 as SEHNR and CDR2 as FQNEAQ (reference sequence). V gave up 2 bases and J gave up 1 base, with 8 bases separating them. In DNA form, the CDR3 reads TGTGCCAGCAGCTTATTCAGCAGAACTAATGAAAAACTGTTTTTT. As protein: CASSLFSRTNEKLFF. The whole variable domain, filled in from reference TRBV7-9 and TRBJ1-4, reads DTGVSQNPRHKITKRGQNVTFRCDPISEHNRLYWYRQTLGQGPEFLTYFQNEAQLEKSRLLSDRFSAERPKGSFSTLEIQRTEQGDSAMYLCASSLFSRTNEKLFFGSGTQLSVL.

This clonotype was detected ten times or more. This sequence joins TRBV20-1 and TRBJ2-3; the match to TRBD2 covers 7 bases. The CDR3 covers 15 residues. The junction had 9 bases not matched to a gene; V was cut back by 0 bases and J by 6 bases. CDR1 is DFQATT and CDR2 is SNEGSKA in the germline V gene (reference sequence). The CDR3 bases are TGCAGTGCTAGAGATGGGGCGGGGGTAGCGGATACGCAGTATTTT. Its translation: CSARDGAGVADTQYF.

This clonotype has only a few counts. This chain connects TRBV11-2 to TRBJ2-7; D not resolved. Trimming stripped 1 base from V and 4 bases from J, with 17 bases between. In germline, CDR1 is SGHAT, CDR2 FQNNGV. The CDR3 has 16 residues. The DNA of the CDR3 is TGTGCCAGCAGCTTAGTCGGCGGTTACGACTTATACGAGCAGTACTTC. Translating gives CASSLVGGYDLYEQYF.

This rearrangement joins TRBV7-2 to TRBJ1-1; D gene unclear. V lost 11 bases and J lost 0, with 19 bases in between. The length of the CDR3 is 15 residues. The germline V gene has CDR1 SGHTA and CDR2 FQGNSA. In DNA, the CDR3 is TGTGCCTGGAGGTGGTGGGTGGCCCTGAACACTGAAGCTTTCTTT. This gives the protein CAWRWWVALNTEAFF.

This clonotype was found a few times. The CDR3 nucleotides read TGTGCCAGCAGCCCCGGCCCGATATACTCCTACAATGAGCAGTTCTTC. Translating gives CASSPGPIYSYNEQFF. This sequence joins TRBV7-3 and TRBJ2-1; D call uncertain. The CDR3 loop spans 16 amino acids. V was pared by 5 bases and J by 0 bases, with 14 bases between. The germline gives CDR1 SGHTA, CDR2 FQGTGA.

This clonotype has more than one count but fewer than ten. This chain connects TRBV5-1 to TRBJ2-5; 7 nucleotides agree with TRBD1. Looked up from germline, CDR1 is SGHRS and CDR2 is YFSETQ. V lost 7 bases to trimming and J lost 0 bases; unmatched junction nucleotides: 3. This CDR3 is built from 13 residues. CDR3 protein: CASGDSNQETQYF. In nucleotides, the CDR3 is TGCGCCAGCGGGGACAGCAACCAAGAGACCCAGTACTTC.

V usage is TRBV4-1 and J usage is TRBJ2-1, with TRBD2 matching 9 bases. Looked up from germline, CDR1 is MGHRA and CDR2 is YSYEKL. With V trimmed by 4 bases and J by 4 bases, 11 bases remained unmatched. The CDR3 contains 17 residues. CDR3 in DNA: TGCGCCAGCAGCCCCCGGGGTAGCGGGAGAGTTTACAATGAGCAGTTCTTC. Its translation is CASSPRGSGRVYNEQFF.

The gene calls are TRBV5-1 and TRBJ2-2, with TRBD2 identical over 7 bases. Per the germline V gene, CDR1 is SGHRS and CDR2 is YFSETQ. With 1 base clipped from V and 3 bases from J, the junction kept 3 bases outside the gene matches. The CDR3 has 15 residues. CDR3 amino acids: CASSLSGGDTGELFF. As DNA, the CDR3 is TGCGCCAGCAGCTTGTCGGGGGGAGACACCGGGGAGCTGTTTTTT.

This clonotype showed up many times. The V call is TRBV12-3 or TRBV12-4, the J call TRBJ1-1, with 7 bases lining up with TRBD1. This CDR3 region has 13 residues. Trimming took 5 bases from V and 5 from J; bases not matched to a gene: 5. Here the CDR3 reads CASSPTGLTEAFF. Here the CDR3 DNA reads TGTGCCAGCAGTCCGACAGGGCTTACTGAAGCTTTCTTT.

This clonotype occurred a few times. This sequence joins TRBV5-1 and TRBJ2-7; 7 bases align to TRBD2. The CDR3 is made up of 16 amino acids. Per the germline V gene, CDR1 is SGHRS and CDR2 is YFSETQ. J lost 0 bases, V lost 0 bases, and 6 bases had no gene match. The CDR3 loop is CASSLGRASGSYEQYF. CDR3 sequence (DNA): TGCGCCAGCAGCTTGGGCCGGGCTAGCGGCTCCTACGAGCAGTACTTC.

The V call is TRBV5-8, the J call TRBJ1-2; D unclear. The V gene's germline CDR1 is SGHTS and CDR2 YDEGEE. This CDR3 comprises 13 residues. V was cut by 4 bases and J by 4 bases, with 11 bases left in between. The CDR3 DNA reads TGTGCCAGCAGCCCTGCCAGGATCTATGGCTACACCTTC. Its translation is CASSPARIYGYTF.

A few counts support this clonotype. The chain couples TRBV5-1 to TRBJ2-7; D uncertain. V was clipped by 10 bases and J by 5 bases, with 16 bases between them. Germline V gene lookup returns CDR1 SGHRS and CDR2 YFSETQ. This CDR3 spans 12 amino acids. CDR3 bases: TGCGCCGAAAAAGAGAGGTGCGACGAGCAGTACTTC. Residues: CAEKERCDEQYF.

The CDR3 loop is CASSVNVYEQYF. CDR3 DNA: TGTGCCAGCAGCGTAAATGTATACGAGCAGTACTTC. This chain uses TRBV3-1 with TRBJ2-7, with D hard to call. Per the germline V gene, CDR1 is LGHDT and CDR2 is YNNKEL (reference sequence). The V gene lost 5 bases and the J gene lost 4 bases, with 9 bases spanning the gap. The CDR3 runs 12 residues.

The CDR3 loop is CASSQGALYEQYF. CDR3 sequence (DNA): TGTGCCAGCTCACAGGGAGCCCTATACGAGCAGTACTTC. The rearrangement uses TRBV18 and TRBJ2-7, with a possible D match to TRBD2 (5 bases). This CDR3 has 13 residues. Looked up from germline, CDR1 is KGHSH and CDR2 is LQKENI. V was cut by 4 bases and J by 4 bases, with 11 bases left in between. Filled out from reference TRBV18 and TRBJ2-7, the complete variable domain reads NAGVMQNPRHLVRRRGQEARLRCSPMKGHSHVYWYRQLPEEGLKFMVYLQKENIIDESGMPKERFSAEFPKEGPSILRIQQVVRGDSAAYFCASSQGALYEQYFGPGTRLTVT.

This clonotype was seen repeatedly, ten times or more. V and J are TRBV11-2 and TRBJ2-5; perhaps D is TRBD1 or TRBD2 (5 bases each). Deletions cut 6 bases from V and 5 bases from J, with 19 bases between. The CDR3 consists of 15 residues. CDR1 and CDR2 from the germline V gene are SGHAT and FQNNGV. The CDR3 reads CASRIRDGEPETQYF. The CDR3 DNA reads TGTGCCAGCAGAATCCGGGACGGAGAGCCGGAGACCCAGTACTTC.

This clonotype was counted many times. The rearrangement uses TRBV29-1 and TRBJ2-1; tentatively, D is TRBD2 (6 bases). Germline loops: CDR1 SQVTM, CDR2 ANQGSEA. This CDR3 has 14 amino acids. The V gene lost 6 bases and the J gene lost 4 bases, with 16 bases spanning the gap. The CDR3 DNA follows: TGCAGCGTCGACCGCGGGACTCCTTACAATGAGCAGTTCTTC. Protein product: CSVDRGTPYNEQFF.

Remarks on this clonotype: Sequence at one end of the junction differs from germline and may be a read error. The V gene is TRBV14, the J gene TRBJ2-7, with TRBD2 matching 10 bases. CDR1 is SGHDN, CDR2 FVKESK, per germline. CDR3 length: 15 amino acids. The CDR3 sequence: CASSKELAGYGEQYF. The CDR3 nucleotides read TGTGCCAGCAGCAAAGAACTAGCGGGGTACGGCGAGCAGTACTTC.

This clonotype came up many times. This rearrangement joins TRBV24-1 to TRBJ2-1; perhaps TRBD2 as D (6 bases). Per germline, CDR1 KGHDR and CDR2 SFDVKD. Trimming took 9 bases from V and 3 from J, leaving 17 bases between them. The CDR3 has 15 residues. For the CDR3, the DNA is TGTGCCACCTCCCGCCGGGAGCCTAACTACAATGAGCAGTTCTTC. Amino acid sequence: CATSRREPNYNEQFF.